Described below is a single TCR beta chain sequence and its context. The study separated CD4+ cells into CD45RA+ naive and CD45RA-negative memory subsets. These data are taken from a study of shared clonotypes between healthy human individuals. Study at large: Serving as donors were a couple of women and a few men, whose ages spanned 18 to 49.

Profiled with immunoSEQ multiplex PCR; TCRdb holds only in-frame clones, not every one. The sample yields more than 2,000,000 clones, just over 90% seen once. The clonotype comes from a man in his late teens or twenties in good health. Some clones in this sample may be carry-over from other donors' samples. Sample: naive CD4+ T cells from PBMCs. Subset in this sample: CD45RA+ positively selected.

The chain's CDR3 is CASSLTIYTGELFF. CDR3 coding DNA: TGTGCCAGCAGCTTAACGATCTACACCGGGGAGCTGTTTTTT. The V and J genes are TRBV7-8 and TRBJ2-2; D call uncertain. CDR1 is SGHVS, CDR2 FQNEAQ, per germline. Deletions cut 2 bases from V and 3 bases from J, with 7 bases between. CDR3 length equals 14 residues.